What follows are 32 T cell receptor beta chains derived from one specimen sequenced in a study of blood T cell repertoires in COVID-19. TCRdb's copy holds only in-frame clones and misses some; the assay was immunoSEQ multiplex PCR. This repertoire shows some 76,000 clones, 80% to 85% found once; its top ten account for approximately 25%. The sequenced sample consisted of peripheral blood. The origin of the receptors is a human donor in a cohort sampled during active COVID-19.

V usage is TRBV10-3 and J usage is TRBJ2-1; 8 bases match TRBD2. J was trimmed by 7 bases and V by 8 bases; bases with no gene match: 4. Germline V gives CDR1 ENHRY, CDR2 SYGVKD. The CDR3 runs to 12 residues. The CDR3 bases are TGTGCCATCCGGGGGGGCCCGAATGAGCAGTTCTTC. Translated: CAIRGGPNEQFF.

This clone was detected only once. The V call is TRBV4-1, the J call TRBJ1-1; a weak D match, TRBD1 (5 bases). V was clipped by 0 bases and J by 3 bases, with 11 bases between them. This CDR3 has 15 residues. Germline CDR1 reads MGHRA; CDR2 reads YSYEKL. CDR3 coding DNA: TGCGCCAGCAGCCAAGATCCTGGGGGGGACACTGAAGCTTTCTTT. Protein: CASSQDPGGDTEAFF.

The rearrangement joins TRBV5-4 to TRBJ2-7; 9 positions match TRBD1. The ends lost 0 bases at V and 4 bases at J; junction bases unmatched: 8. CDR1 SGHNT and CDR2 YYREEE come from the germline V gene (reference sequence). The CDR3 length is 16 residues. CDR3 amino acids: CASSLGDGQGMYEQYF. CDR3 DNA: TGTGCCAGCAGCTTGGGCGATGGACAGGGGATGTACGAGCAGTACTTC.

Points on this clone: The sample contains more than one DNA sequence encoding this CDR3. The chain joins TRBV14 to TRBJ1-2, with TRBD1 matching 7 bases. Germline assignment: CDR1 SGHDN and CDR2 FVKESK. This CDR3 region has 13 residues. Unmatched junction bases numbered 3, after V lost 3 bases and J lost 5 bases. CDR3 sequence reads: CASSQGQNYGYTF. CDR3 in DNA: TGTGCCAGCAGCCAGGGACAGAATTATGGCTACACCTTC.

The chain links TRBV24-1 to TRBJ2-5, with 10 bases aligning to TRBD1. The junction had 6 bases not matched to a gene; V was cut back by 1 base and J by 5 bases. This CDR3 comprises 16 residues. The V gene's germline CDR1 is KGHDR and CDR2 SFDVKD. The CDR3 loop reads CATSDFKGQGWETQYF. The CDR3 region has the DNA TGTGCCACCAGTGATTTTAAGGGACAGGGGTGGGAGACCCAGTACTTC.

V and J are TRBV29-1 and TRBJ2-5, with 11 bases that match TRBD1. Germline CDR1 SQVTM, CDR2 ANQGSEA. The CDR3 is 14 amino acids. After removal of 8 bases from V and 5 bases from J, the junction contained 10 bases not matched to a gene. CDR3: CSLRLDRGPETQYF. In DNA, the CDR3 is TGCAGCCTCCGTTTGGACAGGGGGCCTGAGACCCAGTACTTC.

Turning to this clone: One junction end disagrees with the germline gene, perhaps due to a read error. The V gene is TRBV2, the J gene TRBJ2-1; 11 nucleotides line up with TRBD2. Germline loops: CDR1 SNHLY, CDR2 FYNNEI. There are 15 residues in the CDR3. The chain's CDR3 is CATSLAGGTYNEQFF. CDR3 nucleotides: TGTGCCACCAGTCTAGCGGGGGGAACCTACAATGAGCAGTTCTTC.

This chain uses TRBV18 with TRBJ2-4; the match to TRBD2 covers 12 bases. The CDR3 sequence is 15 residues long. The germline CDR1 and CDR2 sequences are KGHSH and LQKENI. The V segment lost 3 bases and the J segment 6 bases; nucleotides outside the gene matches: 3. This CDR3 is CASSPTGLAGNIQYF. The DNA of the CDR3 is TGTGCCAGCTCACCGACGGGACTAGCGGGAAACATTCAGTACTTC.

The chain uses TRBV6-1 and TRBJ1-5; maybe TRBD1 (5 bases). Germline CDR1 reads MNHNS; CDR2 reads SASEGT. The ends were cut back, 2 bases at V and 6 bases at J, with 14 bases in the middle. The CDR3 totals 15 residues. CDR3 in amino acids: CASSESVRVGQPQHF. The CDR3 DNA follows: TGTGCCAGCAGTGAATCCGTCAGGGTGGGTCAGCCCCAGCATTTT.

The rearrangement links TRBV19 to TRBJ1-2; D is possibly TRBD1 (5 bases). Germline V gene data show CDR1 as LNHDA and CDR2 as SQIVND (reference sequence). The CDR3 has 13 residues. Trimming removed 10 bases at V and 3 bases at J, with 15 bases between. CDR3 coding DNA: TGTGCCACCGCAAACAGGCAGGACTATGGCTACACCTTC. Amino acids: CATANRQDYGYTF.

Of note for this clone: This sample includes further DNA sequences coding for the same CDR3. The chain couples TRBV3-1 (or the pseudogene TRBV3-2) to TRBJ1-2; D gene unclear. Germline CDR1 reads LGHDT; CDR2 reads YNNKEL (reference sequence). Between the trimmed V and J ends, which lost 11 bases and 1 base, there was a span of 11 bases. This CDR3 region has 12 residues. The CDR3: CASRRGNYGYTF. Written as DNA, the CDR3 is TGTGCCTCGCGACGGGGTAACTATGGCTACACCTTC.

The gene calls are TRBV29-1 and TRBJ1-2, with 7 positions matching TRBD1. The germline V gene encodes CDR1 SQVTM and CDR2 ANQGSEA. J was trimmed by 4 bases and V by 0 bases; bases with no gene match: 2. The CDR3 loop spans 13 amino acids. Here the CDR3 DNA reads TGCAGCGTTGAAGAGGGACAGAGCTATGGCTACACCTTC. Encoded protein: CSVEEGQSYGYTF. The full variable domain, its missing parts supplied by reference TRBV29-1 and TRBJ1-2, is SAVISQKPSRDICQRGTSLTIQCQVDSQVTMMFWYRQQPGQSLTLIATANQGSEATYESGFVIDKFPISRPNLTFSTLTVSNMSPEDSSIYLCSVEEGQSYGYTFGSGTRLTVV.

The genes are TRBV3-1 (or the pseudogene TRBV3-2) and TRBJ2-5; 7 nucleotides agree with TRBD2. There are 15 residues in the CDR3. V shed 0 bases, J shed 5 bases, and the junction held 6 bases outside the gene matches. CDR1 and CDR2 from the germline V gene are LGHDT and YNNKEL (reference sequence). Here the CDR3 DNA reads TGTGCCAGCAGCCAAGAGGACTACGGGGGGGAGACCCAGTACTTC. Translated, it gives CASSQEDYGGETQYF.

The rearrangement joins TRBV10-2 to TRBJ2-5; D not certain. Per germline, CDR1 WSHSY and CDR2 SAAADI. Trimming took off 2 bases at V and 8 bases at J, with 12 bases between the two ends. This CDR3 is built from 13 residues. The CDR3 region is CASSEAPTGTQYF. The CDR3 nucleotides read TGCGCCAGCAGTGAGGCTCCGACGGGTACCCAGTACTTC.

The chain has TRBV7-8 and TRBJ1-1; tentative D call: TRBD1 (6 bases). Germline CDR1 is SGHVS and CDR2 is FQNEAQ. Trimming left V 5 bases short and J 1 base short, with 14 bases between. This CDR3 is built from 15 residues. This CDR3 reads CASSRRTEKNTEAFF. The CDR3 DNA follows: TGTGCCAGCAGCCGCCGGACAGAGAAGAACACTGAAGCTTTCTTT.

The gene calls are TRBV5-1 and TRBJ2-4, with D perhaps matching TRBD1 (5 bases). The germline V gene encodes CDR1 SGHRS and CDR2 YFSETQ. The CDR3 is made up of 15 amino acids. V was shortened by 5 bases and J by 3 bases, with 15 bases between the two germline ends. The CDR3 reads CASSSGQVGKNIQYF. Written as DNA, the CDR3 is TGCGCCAGCAGTTCAGGGCAGGTTGGCAAAAACATTCAGTACTTC.

The V and J genes are TRBV2 and TRBJ2-7; TRBD2 matches 9 bases. CDR3 length: 17 amino acids. Per germline, CDR1 SNHLY and CDR2 FYNNEI. The ends lost 4 bases at V and 4 bases at J; junction bases unmatched: 14. CDR3 sequence reads: CASSAGSGGLWLYEQYF. The CDR3 DNA is TGTGCCAGCAGTGCGGGTAGCGGGGGCCTTTGGTTATACGAGCAGTACTTC. The variable domain in full, with the rest retrieved from reference TRBV2 and TRBJ2-7, is EPEVTQTPSHQVTQMGQEVILRCVPISNHLYFYWYRQILGQKVEFLVSFYNNEISEKSEIFDDQFSVERPDGSNFTLKIRSTKLEDSAMYFCASSAGSGGLWLYEQYFGPGTRLTVT.

The chain couples TRBV7-9 to TRBJ2-7, with 7 bases lining up with TRBD1. The CDR3 runs 13 residues. Per the germline V gene, CDR1 is SEHNR and CDR2 is FQNEAQ (reference sequence). Unmatched junction bases numbered 7, after V lost 5 bases and J lost 6 bases. CDR3 in DNA: TGTGCCAGCAGCCCCGTGACAGGGAGCGAGCAGTACTTC. Translated, it gives CASSPVTGSEQYF.

The J gene is TRBJ2-7, the V gene TRBV6-5, with D tentatively TRBD1 (6 bases). Germline loops: CDR1 MNHEY, CDR2 SVGAGI. The germline V and J ends were trimmed by 5 bases and 2 bases, with 13 bases remaining between them. This CDR3 contains 14 residues. CDR3 residues: CASSTARGTYEQYF. For the CDR3, the DNA is TGTGCCAGCAGTACCGCAAGGGGGACCTACGAGCAGTACTTC.

In its sample, this clone was seen once. The CDR3 is CASSVEVIGTGELFF. CDR3 DNA: TGTGCCAGCAGTGTTGAGGTTATCGGTACCGGGGAGCTGTTTTTT. The V call is TRBV2, the J call TRBJ2-2; D remains ambiguous. V lost 4 bases to trimming and J lost 5 bases, with 14 bases between them. Germline V gene lookup returns CDR1 SNHLY and CDR2 FYNNEI. The length of the CDR3 is 15 residues.

The gene calls are TRBV2 and TRBJ2-1; 8 nucleotides match TRBD2. V lost 7 bases to trimming and J lost 10 bases; unmatched junction nucleotides: 9. Germline CDR1 reads SNHLY; CDR2 reads FYNNEI. CDR3 length: 13 residues. The CDR3 region has the DNA TGTGCCAGCAAGATCGGGGGGGGAAACGAGCAGTTCTTC. It encodes CASKIGGGNEQFF.

The chain uses TRBV6-5 and TRBJ1-1; 8 bases agree with TRBD1. V trimming: 4 bases; J trimming: 3 bases; junction bases outside the gene matches: 7. Looked up from germline, CDR1 is MNHEY and CDR2 is SVGAGI. The CDR3 contains 15 residues. CDR3 protein: CASSSSDRVDTEAFF. The CDR3 DNA sequence: TGTGCCAGCAGTTCCTCGGACAGGGTAGACACTGAAGCTTTCTTT.

The chain couples TRBV5-1 to TRBJ1-5, with D tentatively TRBD1 (5 bases). Germline CDR1 SGHRS, CDR2 YFSETQ. The CDR3 extends over 16 amino acids. The V and J ends lost 0 bases and 3 bases respectively, with 13 bases between them. This chain's CDR3 is CASSLAGGGNNQPQHF. In nucleotides, the CDR3 is TGCGCCAGCAGCTTGGCCGGGGGAGGTAACAATCAGCCCCAGCATTTT.

The V call is TRBV24-1, the J call TRBJ2-3, with a tentative D call TRBD1 (6 bases). The V and J ends lost 7 bases and 3 bases respectively, with 13 bases between them. Germline loops: CDR1 KGHDR, CDR2 SFDVKD. The CDR3 length is 14 residues. Written as DNA, the CDR3 is TGTGCCACCAGCGTCCAGGGGTGGACAGATACGCAGTATTTT. Translating gives CATSVQGWTDTQYF.

This chain connects TRBV5-1 to TRBJ1-1; D ambiguous. V was shortened by 6 bases and J by 4 bases, with 31 bases between the two germline ends. There are 19 residues in the CDR3. Germline V lookup: CDR1 SGHRS, CDR2 YFSETQ. The CDR3 loop reads CASTPPPRGFGPGSTEAFF. As DNA, the CDR3 is TGCGCCAGCACCCCACCCCCTCGGGGATTTGGCCCGGGTTCCACTGAAGCTTTCTTT.

V and J are TRBV27 and TRBJ2-3; no reliable D call. V lost 4 bases and J lost 5, with 13 bases in between. Germline V gives CDR1 MNHEY, CDR2 SMNVEV (reference sequence). This CDR3 spans 14 amino acids. CDR3 coding DNA: TGTGCCAGCAGTTATTCCCCAGGCCGAGATACGCAGTATTTT. Its translation: CASSYSPGRDTQYF.

The chain has TRBV6-6 and TRBJ2-2; TRBD2 aligns across 8 bases. CDR3 size: 14 residues. Trimming cost V 6 bases and J 6 bases; bases outside gene matches: 6. Per germline, CDR1 MNHNY and CDR2 SVGAGI (reference sequence). For the CDR3, the DNA is TGTGCCAGCAGGGTTAGCGGGGAGGCCGGGGAGCTGTTTTTT. Protein product: CASRVSGEAGELFF.

J is TRBJ2-7 and V is TRBV9; D perhaps matches TRBD2 (7 bases). V dropped 7 bases and J dropped 0 bases, with 14 bases sitting between them. This CDR3 contains 14 residues. Germline assignment: CDR1 SGDLS and CDR2 YYNGEE. For the CDR3, the DNA is TGTGCCAGCGACGGGGGGCCTTACTCCTACGAGCAGTACTTC. It translates to CASDGGPYSYEQYF.

The J gene is TRBJ2-7, the V gene TRBV30; tentatively, D is TRBD1 (5 bases). The CDR3 covers 13 residues. The germline V gene encodes CDR1 GTSNPN and CDR2 SVGIG (reference sequence). The V gene lost 0 bases and the J gene lost 6 bases, with 12 bases spanning the gap. The CDR3 region has the DNA TGTGCCTGGAGTGTAGGGGTCCCTCCCGAGCAGTACTTC. It yields the protein CAWSVGVPPEQYF.

The rearrangement links TRBV6-5 to TRBJ2-7; TRBD2 is a possible D gene (6 bases). Trimming stripped 6 bases from V and 0 bases from J, with 12 bases between. In germline, CDR1 is MNHEY, CDR2 SVGAGI. CDR3 length: 14 residues. The CDR3 DNA sequence: TGTGCCAGCAGCCGGGACTTGAGCTCCTACGAGCAGTACTTC. Amino acids: CASSRDLSSYEQYF.

This rearrangement joins TRBV9 to TRBJ1-3, with TRBD1 identical over 8 bases. There are 14 residues in the CDR3. Trimming removed 4 bases from V and 6 bases from J; junction bases left unmatched: 6. CDR1 and CDR2 from the germline V gene are SGDLS and YYNGEE. CDR3 DNA: TGTGCCAGCAGCCCAGACAGGGGTACAAACACCATATATTTT. Translating gives CASSPDRGTNTIYF.

This clone appeared once. The CDR3 spells CASSASDRPYNSPLHF. Written as DNA, the CDR3 is TGTGCCAGCAGTGCCTCTGACAGGCCCTATAATTCACCCCTCCACTTT. V gene TRBV6-6 combines with J gene TRBJ1-6, with D perhaps matching TRBD1 (6 bases). From germline, CDR1 is MNHNY and CDR2 SVGAGI (reference sequence). The CDR3 loop spans 16 amino acids. Trimming removed 5 bases from V and 2 bases from J, with 13 bases in between.